This T cell receptor (beta chain) derives from a study of human T cells and chemical hapten exposure. Study observations and caveats: Counts of TCRs expanded at PT1 correlated positively with patch test score.

As to time point: patch test 1, 2 weeks after DPC sensitization. This sample's treatment: therapeutic diphenylcyclopropenone sensitization with weekly scalp DPC. This clonotype was observed many times. Its antigen is unknown. TCRdb reprocessed the RACE reads via MiXCR and lists one record per CDR3 protein. The data show around 110,000 distinct CDR3 sequences, around 10% seen once. CDR1 and CDR2 from the germline V gene are SEHNR and FQNEAQ (reference sequence). The CDR3 loop spans 13 amino acids. Trimming took off 5 bases at V and 5 bases at J, with 10 bases between the two ends. The chain uses TRBV7-9 and TRBJ1-5, with D possibly TRBD1 on 6 matching bases. This TCR was recovered from a woman in her 50s with alopecia areata. Some clones in this sample may be carry-over from other donors' samples. Here the sequenced sample was whole blood, taken in connection with sensitization to the hapten diphenylcyclopropenone (DPC). CDR3 in amino acids: CASSPRGDQPQHF. The DNA of the CDR3 is TGTGCCAGCAGCCCCAGGGGTGATCAGCCCCAGCATTTT.